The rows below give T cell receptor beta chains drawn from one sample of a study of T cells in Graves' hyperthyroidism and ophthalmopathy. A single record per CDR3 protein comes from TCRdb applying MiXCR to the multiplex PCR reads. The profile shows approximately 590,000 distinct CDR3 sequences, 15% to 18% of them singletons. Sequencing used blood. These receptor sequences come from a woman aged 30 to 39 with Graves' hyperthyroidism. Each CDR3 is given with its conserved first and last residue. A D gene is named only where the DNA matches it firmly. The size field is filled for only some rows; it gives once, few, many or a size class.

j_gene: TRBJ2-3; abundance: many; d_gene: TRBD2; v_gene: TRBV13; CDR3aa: CASSLGLAGGESTDTQYF; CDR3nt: TGTGCCAGCAGCTTAGGACTAGCGGGAGGAGAATCCACAGATACGCAGTATTTT
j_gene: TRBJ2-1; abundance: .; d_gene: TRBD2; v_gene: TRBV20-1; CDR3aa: CSARAETSVSIGTYNEQFF; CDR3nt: TGCAGTGCTAGAGCCGAGACTAGCGTGAGCATAGGCACCTACAATGAGCAGTTCTTC
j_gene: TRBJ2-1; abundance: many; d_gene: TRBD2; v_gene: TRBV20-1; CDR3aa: CSARPTRGTSGRISSYNEQFF; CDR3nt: TGCAGTGCTAGACCCACACGGGGGACTAGCGGGAGGATAAGCTCCTACAATGAGCAGTTCTTC
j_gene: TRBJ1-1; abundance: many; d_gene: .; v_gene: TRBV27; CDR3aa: CASSLSGTEVITEAFF; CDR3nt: TGTGCCAGCAGTTTATCGGGCACCGAGGTAATTACTGAAGCTTTCTTT
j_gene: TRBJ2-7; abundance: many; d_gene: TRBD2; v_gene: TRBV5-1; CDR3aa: CASSWTSGPSSYEQYF; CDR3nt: TGCGCCAGCAGCTGGACTAGCGGGCCGAGCTCCTACGAGCAGTACTTC
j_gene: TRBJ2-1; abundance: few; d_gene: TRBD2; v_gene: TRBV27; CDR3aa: CASRRDPGGIDEQFF; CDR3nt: TGTGCCAGCAGAAGAGACCCGGGGGGTATTGATGAGCAGTTCTTC
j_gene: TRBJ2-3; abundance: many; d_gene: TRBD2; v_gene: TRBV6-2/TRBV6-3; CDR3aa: CASSYNRLAGVADTQYF; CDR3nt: TGTGCCAGCAGTTACAATCGACTAGCGGGAGTGGCAGATACGCAGTATTTT
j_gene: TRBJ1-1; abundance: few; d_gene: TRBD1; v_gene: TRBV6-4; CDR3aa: CASRRSGQGFRTEAFF; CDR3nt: TGTGCCAGCAGAAGGAGCGGACAGGGATTCCGGACTGAAGCTTTCTTT
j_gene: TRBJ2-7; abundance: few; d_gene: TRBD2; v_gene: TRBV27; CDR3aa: CASSESGMIYEQYF; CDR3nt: TGTGCCAGCAGTGAAAGCGGGATGATCTACGAGCAGTACTTC
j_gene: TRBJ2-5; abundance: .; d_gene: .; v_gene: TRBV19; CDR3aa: CASRNREETQYF; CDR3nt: TGTGCCAGTAGAAACCGGGAGGAGACCCAGTACTTC
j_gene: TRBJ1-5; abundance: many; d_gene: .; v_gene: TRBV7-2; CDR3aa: CASSRFGQTGGHQPQHF; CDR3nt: TGTGCCAGCAGCCGATTCGGACAGACAGGAGGCCATCAGCCCCAGCATTTT
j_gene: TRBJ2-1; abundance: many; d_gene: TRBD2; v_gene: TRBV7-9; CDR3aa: CASQLAGMVYNEQFF; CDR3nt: TGTGCCAGTCAACTAGCGGGAATGGTTTACAATGAGCAGTTCTTC
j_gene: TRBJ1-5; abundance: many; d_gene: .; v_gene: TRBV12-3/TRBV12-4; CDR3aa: CASSSTVNQPQHF; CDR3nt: TGTGCCAGCAGTTCTACAGTTAATCAGCCCCAGCATTTT
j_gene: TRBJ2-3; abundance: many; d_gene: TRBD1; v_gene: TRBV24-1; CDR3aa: CATSESDRGIDRTDTQYF; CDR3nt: TGTGCCACCAGTGAGTCGGACAGGGGGATTGACCGCACAGATACGCAGTATTTT
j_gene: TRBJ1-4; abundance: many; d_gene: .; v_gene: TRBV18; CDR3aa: CASSPRGVNEKLFF; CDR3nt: TGTGCCAGCTCACCACGTGGAGTTAATGAAAAACTGTTTTTT
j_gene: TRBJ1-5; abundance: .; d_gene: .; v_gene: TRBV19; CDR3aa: CASSIAFGGRSNQPQHF; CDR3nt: TGTGCCAGTAGTATAGCATTTGGGGGCCGCAGCAATCAGCCCCAGCATTTT
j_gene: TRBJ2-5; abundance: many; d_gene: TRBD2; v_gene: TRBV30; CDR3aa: CAWVGLAGGQVQETQYF; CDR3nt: TGTGCCTGGGTGGGGCTAGCGGGAGGGCAGGTACAAGAGACCCAGTACTTC
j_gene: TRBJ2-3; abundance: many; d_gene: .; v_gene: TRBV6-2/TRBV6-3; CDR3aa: CASSSRTGGTDTQYF; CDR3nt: TGTGCCAGCAGCTCCAGGACTGGTGGCACAGATACGCAGTATTTT
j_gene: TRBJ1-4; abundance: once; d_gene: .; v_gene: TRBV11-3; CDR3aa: CASSEFPGPPKMFF; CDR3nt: TGTGCCAGCAGTGAATTCCCGGGACCTCCGAAAATGTTTTTT
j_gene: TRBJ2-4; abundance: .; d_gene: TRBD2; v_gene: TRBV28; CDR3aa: CASMGGGPTGNIQYF; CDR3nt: TGTGCCAGCATGGGCGGGGGGCCGACCGGGAACATTCAGTACTTC
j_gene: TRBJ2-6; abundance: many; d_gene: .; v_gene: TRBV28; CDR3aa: CASSFGSIPSGANVLTF; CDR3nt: TGTGCCAGCAGTTTCGGCTCCATACCCTCTGGGGCCAACGTCCTGACTTTC
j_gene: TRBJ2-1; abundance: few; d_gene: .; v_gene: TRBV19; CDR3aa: CASSTLGASGDSYNEQFF; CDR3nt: TGTGCCAGTAGTACGTTGGGGGCGAGCGGCGACTCCTACAATGAGCAGTTCTTC
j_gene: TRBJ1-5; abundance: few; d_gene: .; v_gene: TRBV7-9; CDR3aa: CASSPHRNSNQPQHF; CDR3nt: TGTGCCAGCAGCCCACACAGAAATAGCAATCAGCCCCAGCATTTT
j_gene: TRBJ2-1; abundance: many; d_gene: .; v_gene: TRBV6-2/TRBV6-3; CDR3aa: CASSYSIGGPYNEQFF; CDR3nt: TGTGCCAGCAGTTACTCGATAGGGGGACCTTACAATGAGCAGTTCTTC
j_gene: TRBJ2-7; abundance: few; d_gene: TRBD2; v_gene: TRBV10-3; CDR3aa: CAISDPASGRREQYF; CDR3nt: TGTGCCATCAGTGACCCCGCTAGCGGGAGGAGGGAGCAGTACTTC
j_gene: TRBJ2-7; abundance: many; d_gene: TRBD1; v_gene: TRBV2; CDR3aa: CASSEALIRGQDEQYF; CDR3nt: TGTGCCAGCAGTGAAGCGCTTATCAGGGGGCAGGACGAGCAGTACTTC
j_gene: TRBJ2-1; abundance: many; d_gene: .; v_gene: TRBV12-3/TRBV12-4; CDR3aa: CASSSNPRGYNEQFF; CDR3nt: TGTGCCAGCAGTTCCAACCCCAGGGGATACAATGAGCAGTTCTTC
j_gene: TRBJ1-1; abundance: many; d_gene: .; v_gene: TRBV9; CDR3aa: CASSVVSQWTVNTEAFF; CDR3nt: TGTGCCAGCAGCGTAGTTAGCCAATGGACGGTGAACACTGAAGCTTTCTTT
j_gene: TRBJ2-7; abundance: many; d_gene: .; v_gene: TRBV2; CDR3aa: CASGKQTGAYEQYF; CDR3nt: TGTGCCAGCGGGAAACAGACAGGAGCCTACGAGCAGTACTTC